This passage covers 27 T cell receptor beta chains from one sample sequenced in a study of blood T cell repertoires in COVID-19. Sequenced by immunoSEQ multiplex PCR; TCRdb stores in-frame clones only, minus some. The sample lists some 74,000 clones, 80% to 90% occurring once. Sequencing was performed on peripheral blood. The receptors derive from a woman aged 80 or older with active or convalescent COVID-19.

The chain combines TRBV7-3 with TRBJ1-1, with unresolved D. The germline CDR1 and CDR2 sequences are SGHTA and FQGTGA. This CDR3 is 12 amino acids long. With 6 bases removed from V and 0 bases from J, the gap between germline ends came to 5 bases. The CDR3: CASSYLNTEAFF. CDR3 coding DNA: TGTGCCAGCAGTTATCTGAACACTGAAGCTTTCTTT.

Here the CDR3 DNA reads TGTGCCAGCTCACCAGGATCCGGGACAGGATCGAACTATGGCTACACCTTC. It codes for CASSPGSGTGSNYGYTF. V is TRBV18 and J is TRBJ1-2, with 8 bases that match TRBD1. The CDR3 length is 17 residues. The junction had 10 bases not matched to a gene; V was cut back by 2 bases and J by 2 bases. Germline-derived CDR1 and CDR2 are KGHSH and LQKENI.

This chain links TRBV9 with TRBJ2-3, with 8 nucleotides matching TRBD1. The ends lost 4 bases at V and 2 bases at J; junction bases unmatched: 6. This CDR3 comprises 15 residues. In germline, CDR1 is SGDLS, CDR2 YYNGEE. The CDR3 reads CASSIRTGLTDTQYF. The DNA for the CDR3 is TGTGCCAGCAGCATTCGGACAGGGCTCACAGATACGCAGTATTTT. Full variable domain (missing parts from reference TRBV9 and TRBJ2-3): DSGVTQTPKHLITATGQRVTLRCSPRSGDLSVYWYQQSLDQGLQFLIQYYNGEERAKGNILERFSAQQFPDLHSELNLSSLELGDSALYFCASSIRTGLTDTQYFGPGTRLTVL.

The CDR3: CASSLDIGARNYGYTF. DNA of the CDR3: TGTGCCAGCAGCTTGGATATAGGGGCGAGGAACTATGGCTACACCTTC. This chain joins TRBV5-4 and TRBJ1-2; D perhaps matches TRBD1 (5 bases). Trimming stripped 0 bases from V and 2 bases from J, with 14 bases between. Per the germline V gene, CDR1 is SGHNT and CDR2 is YYREEE (reference sequence). This CDR3 is built from 16 residues.

This clone was seen a few times. The same CDR3 also results from other DNA sequences found in this sample. The chain has TRBV5-1 and TRBJ2-7, with TRBD1 matching over 9 bases. This CDR3 comprises 14 residues. With 3 bases clipped from V and 3 bases from J, the junction kept 4 bases outside the gene matches. Germline V CDR1 and CDR2: SGHRS, YFSETQ. The CDR3 region is CASSSGQGGYEQYF. The DNA for the CDR3 is TGCGCCAGCAGCTCGGGACAGGGAGGCTACGAGCAGTACTTC.

CDR3 protein: CAWSRTAEKLFF. The DNA of the CDR3 is TGTGCCTGGAGTCGGACAGCCGAAAAACTGTTTTTT. The V call is TRBV30, the J call TRBJ1-4, with D possibly TRBD1 on 6 matching bases. The V gene's germline CDR1 is GTSNPN and CDR2 SVGIG (reference sequence). The length of the CDR3 is 12 residues. Trimming removed 2 bases at V and 8 bases at J, with 9 bases between.

The rearrangement links TRBV9 to TRBJ1-5; D might be TRBD1 (6 bases). Germline V gene data show CDR1 as SGDLS and CDR2 as YYNGEE. The V gene lost 0 bases and the J gene lost 2 bases, with 15 bases spanning the gap. This CDR3 contains 17 residues. The CDR3 DNA reads as TGTGCCAGCAGCGTAGAATGTAAGACAGGCGGCAATCAGCCCCAGCATTTT. Translated: CASSVECKTGGNQPQHF.

CDR3 amino acids: CASSFSITGSLAFF. For the CDR3, the DNA is TGTGCCAGCAGCTTTTCAATTACAGGGAGTTTGGCTTTCTTT. The chain is built from TRBV7-9 and TRBJ1-1; possibly TRBD1 for D (6 bases). The CDR3 runs 14 residues. Per germline, CDR1 SEHNR and CDR2 FQNEAQ (reference sequence). Trimming removed 3 bases from V and 11 bases from J, with 19 bases in between.

J is TRBJ1-2 and V is TRBV6-5, with 8 positions matching TRBD1. Losses at the gene ends were 5 bases for V and 7 bases for J; bases not matched to a gene: 6. The CDR3 loop spans 13 amino acids. Per the germline V gene, CDR1 is MNHEY and CDR2 is SVGAGI. The CDR3 DNA is TGTGCCAGCAGTACAGGGGGATCCTCTGGCTACACCTTC. It is translated as CASSTGGSSGYTF.

The J gene is TRBJ2-7, the V gene TRBV28, with 14 bases identical to TRBD2. The CDR3 is made up of 16 amino acids. Unmatched junction bases numbered 6, after V lost 4 bases and J lost 4 bases. Germline loops: CDR1 MDHEN, CDR2 SYDVKM. The CDR3 loop is CASSSGLAGEFYEQYF. CDR3 sequence (DNA): TGTGCCAGCAGTTCGGGACTAGCGGGAGAGTTTTACGAGCAGTACTTC.

V and J are TRBV29-1 and TRBJ1-2; D not resolved. V gave up 6 bases and J gave up 7 bases, with 21 bases separating them. Germline loops: CDR1 SQVTM, CDR2 ANQGSEA. The CDR3 extends over 14 amino acids. CDR3 nucleotide sequence: TGCAGCGTCACCTACATGGCATCCGGCGGTGGCTACACCTTC. Its translation is CSVTYMASGGGYTF.

A few counts support this clone. This chain joins TRBV7-9 and TRBJ2-3; a weak D match, TRBD1 (5 bases). In germline, CDR1 is SEHNR, CDR2 FQNEAQ (reference sequence). CDR3 size: 15 residues. V dropped 0 bases and J dropped 4 bases, with 11 bases sitting between them. The CDR3 nucleotides read TGTGCCAGCAGCTTAGCTCAGGGAAGTTCAGATACGCAGTATTTT. Translation gives CASSLAQGSSDTQYF.

The genes are TRBV12-3 or TRBV12-4 and TRBJ2-1; TRBD2 matches 8 bases. Unmatched junction bases numbered 1, after V lost 2 bases and J lost 10 bases. This CDR3 spans 12 amino acids. The CDR3 sequence: CASSLRGGEQFF. The CDR3 bases are TGTGCCAGCAGTTTACGGGGGGGGGAGCAGTTCTTC.

The chain uses TRBV7-9 and TRBJ2-1; TRBD2 is a possible D gene (6 bases). Germline assignment: CDR1 SEHNR and CDR2 FQNEAQ (reference sequence). The V gene lost 9 bases and the J gene lost 6 bases, with 18 bases spanning the gap. CDR3 length: 14 residues. CDR3 in DNA: TGTGCCAGTGATAGCCTGGCGGGGATCAATGAGCAGTTCTTC. It yields the protein CASDSLAGINEQFF.

The rearrangement uses TRBV6-2 or TRBV6-3 and TRBJ2-5; 7 positions match TRBD2. Germline V gene data show CDR1 as MNHEY and CDR2 as SVGEGT. V was pared by 2 bases and J by 0 bases, with 9 bases of the junction left unmatched. The CDR3 sequence is 17 residues long. CDR3 sequence reads: CASSYGLAELYQETQYF. CDR3 coding DNA: TGTGCCAGCAGTTACGGCCTAGCGGAACTGTACCAAGAGACCCAGTACTTC.

The chain couples TRBV7-3 to TRBJ1-6; 9 nucleotides line up with TRBD1. The CDR3 totals 21 residues. With 1 base clipped from V and 0 bases from J, the junction kept 13 bases outside the gene matches. From germline, CDR1 is SGHTA and CDR2 FQGTGA. The CDR3 coding sequence is TGTGCCAGCAGCTTAATCGGGCACGAAGGACAGGGGAGCTCCTATAATTCACCCCTCCACTTT. It translates to CASSLIGHEGQGSSYNSPLHF.

The chain couples TRBV7-9 to TRBJ2-1, with unresolved D. V was shortened by 1 base and J by 3 bases, with 7 bases between the two germline ends. Per the germline V gene, CDR1 is SEHNR and CDR2 is FQNEAQ (reference sequence). This CDR3 has 14 residues. CDR3 protein: CASSLGPLYNEQFF. Here the CDR3 DNA reads TGTGCCAGCAGCTTAGGGCCGCTCTACAATGAGCAGTTCTTC.

The V and J genes are TRBV19 and TRBJ1-3; no clear D gene. CDR3 length: 14 amino acids. V lost 3 bases and J lost 2, with 8 bases in between. The germline CDR1 and CDR2 sequences are LNHDA and SQIVND (reference sequence). The CDR3 region is CASSIGVPGNTIYF. The CDR3 DNA reads TGTGCCAGTAGTATCGGAGTTCCTGGAAACACCATATATTTT.

The gene calls are TRBV7-9 and TRBJ1-2; 8 positions agree with TRBD1. V shed 10 bases, J shed 4 bases, and the junction held 5 bases outside the gene matches. In germline, CDR1 is SEHNR, CDR2 FQNEAQ (reference sequence). CDR3 length: 12 amino acids. CDR3 residues: CATETGAYGYTF. Written as DNA, the CDR3 is TGTGCCACCGAGACAGGGGCCTATGGCTACACCTTC.

This chain connects TRBV7-2 to TRBJ2-7; 10 nucleotides match TRBD1. The CDR3 runs to 14 residues. The ends lost 3 bases at V and 2 bases at J; junction bases unmatched: 1. CDR1 SGHTA and CDR2 FQGNSA come from the germline V gene. The CDR3 sequence: CASSLTGGAYEQYF. In nucleotides, the CDR3 is TGTGCCAGCAGCTTGACAGGGGGCGCCTACGAGCAGTACTTC.

The gene calls are TRBV6-5 and TRBJ2-1, with D perhaps TRBD1 (5 bases). The CDR3 consists of 16 residues. Germline V gives CDR1 MNHEY, CDR2 SVGAGI. Deletions cut 0 bases from V and 4 bases from J, with 13 bases between. The DNA of the CDR3 is TGTGCCAGCAGTTACTCGGGTCAGGGTCCTTACAATGAGCAGTTCTTC. Its protein is CASSYSGQGPYNEQFF.

In this sample, this clone turned up a few times. V usage is TRBV2 and J usage is TRBJ1-5; 7 bases map to TRBD1. V lost 5 bases and J lost 3; bases outside the gene matches: 7. Germline-derived CDR1 and CDR2 are SNHLY and FYNNEI. The CDR3 has 15 residues. This CDR3 is CASSTQGQHNQPQHF. The CDR3 DNA reads as TGTGCCAGCAGTACCCAGGGACAGCACAATCAGCCCCAGCATTTT.

The chain has TRBV7-8 and TRBJ2-1; weak D call: TRBD1 (6 bases). Per germline, CDR1 SGHVS and CDR2 FQNEAQ. This CDR3 has 14 amino acids. Trimming cost V 8 bases and J 9 bases, with 20 bases left between them. The CDR3 loop reads CASASDSTDFEQFF. The CDR3 coding sequence is TGTGCCAGCGCCTCGGACAGCACCGATTTTGAGCAGTTCTTC.

The chain uses TRBV10-1 and TRBJ1-2; weak D call: TRBD1 (5 bases). V gave up 0 bases and J gave up 9 bases, with 14 bases separating them. CDR1 is WNHNN and CDR2 is SYGVQD in the germline V gene (reference sequence). CDR3 length: 14 amino acids. The CDR3 nucleotides are TGCGCCAGCAGTGAGTCAATTCAGGGTTCGAGCTACACCTTC. Translating gives CASSESIQGSSYTF.

The chain uses TRBV5-4 and TRBJ2-7, with 11 bases fitting TRBD1. V lost 4 bases and J lost 7; bases outside the gene matches: 10. The CDR3 covers 15 residues. CDR1 is SGHNT, CDR2 YYREEE, per germline (reference sequence). In nucleotides, the CDR3 is TGTGCCAGCAGCCGAGCCGGGACAGGGGGTCGGGAGCAGTACTTC. Translated: CASSRAGTGGREQYF.

This chain joins TRBV28 and TRBJ2-7; maybe TRBD2 (5 bases). The CDR3 is made up of 15 amino acids. Germline CDR1 MDHEN, CDR2 SYDVKM. The ends were cut back, 0 bases at V and 7 bases at J, with 16 bases in the middle. DNA for the CDR3: TGTGCCAGCAGTTTATGGAGCGGCCCGGTCGGGGAGCAGTACTTC. This codes for CASSLWSGPVGEQYF.

V usage is TRBV19 and J usage is TRBJ2-1; 7 bases align to TRBD1. CDR1 is LNHDA and CDR2 is SQIVND in the germline V gene (reference sequence). The CDR3 sequence is 13 residues long. After removal of 4 bases from V and 9 bases from J, the junction contained 6 bases not matched to a gene. The CDR3 is CASSKTGSSEQFF. The CDR3 nucleotides are TGTGCCAGTAGTAAGACAGGGAGTAGTGAGCAGTTCTTC.